This TCR beta chain emerged from a study of molecular identifiers for immune sequencing clone quantification. At the level of the study: Replicate RNA came from roughly 20,000 or 100,000 naive CD8 cells and was split five ways, and four parts were sequenced. Overall study findings and caveats: Spiked Jurkat TCR RNA equal to one cell could reportedly be picked out among 850,000 to 1,000,000 naive cells. Under 1% of molecules in naive cells, but over 99% of effector molecules, belonged to clones above 20 RNA copies.

Previously described methods and listed TCR primers produced bulk TCR libraries. TCRdb re-called the PCR reads through MiXCR, storing one row per CDR3 protein. The profile shows over 300,000 distinct CDR3 sequences, roughly a quarter of them singletons. This clonotype was observed a handful of times. Its antigen remains unknown. The CDR3 consists of 15 residues. The germline V and J ends were trimmed by 2 bases and 0 bases, with 9 bases remaining between them. Germline CDR1 MNHEY, CDR2 SVGAGI. The rearrangement links TRBV6-5 to TRBJ2-3, with D unresolved. The TCR sequence derives from a human donor in good health. Some libraries in this study had Jurkat cell RNA spiked in. The specimen was naive CD8+ T cells from blood, with Jurkat cell RNA spiked in. Regarding subset: FACS-sorted CD8+CD4-CCR7+CD45RA+ naive T cells. CDR3 sequence: CASSYDDGSTDTQYF. The CDR3 DNA reads TGTGCCAGCAGTTACGATGACGGAAGCACAGATACGCAGTATTTT.